A selection of T cell receptor beta chains follows, all from one sample in a study of T cells after yellow fever vaccination. TCRdb fed the 5' RACE reads into MiXCR, producing one record per CDR3 protein. Of some 670,000 distinct CDR3 sequences listed, 9% to 15% are singletons. The specimen was PBMCs, collected on the day of the yellow fever booster vaccination. These receptors were collected from a man aged 25-45 years who received the YFV17D yellow fever vaccine. Both conserved end residues are part of each CDR3. The D gene is left open where the match is weak. Only some rows state a clone size, as once, few, many or a class for expanded clones.

V,size,D,J,CDR3,DNA
TRBV9,.,.,TRBJ2-7,CASSVSGEGEQYF,TGTGCCAGCAGCGTTTCGGGAGAGGGCGAGCAGTACTTC
TRBV10-3,few,.,TRBJ2-6,CAIGSGAGANVLTF,TGTGCCATCGGTTCAGGGGCTGGGGCCAACGTCCTGACTTTC
TRBV9,few,.,TRBJ2-7,CASSPQGGYYEQYF,TGTGCCAGCAGCCCCCAGGGGGGGTACTACGAGCAGTACTTC
TRBV20-1,.,.,TRBJ1-1,CSARDLGRGEAFF,TGCAGTGCTAGAGATCTAGGAAGGGGTGAAGCTTTCTTT
TRBV2,.,TRBD1,TRBJ2-5,CASSEFGTEKETQYF,TGTGCCAGCAGTGAGTTCGGGACAGAAAAAGAGACCCAGTACTTC
TRBV9,.,TRBD2,TRBJ2-1,CASSVSGRDYNEQFF,TGTGCCAGCAGCGTTAGTGGGAGGGATTACAATGAGCAGTTCTTC
TRBV12-3/TRBV12-4,.,TRBD1,TRBJ1-1,CASSAGTGGSTEAFF,TGTGCCAGCAGTGCCGGGACAGGGGGGAGCACTGAAGCTTTCTTT
TRBV6-6,few,.,TRBJ2-2,CASSYLPSGELFF,TGTGCCAGCAGTTACTTGCCGAGCGGGGAGCTGTTTTTT
TRBV20-1,few,TRBD2,TRBJ2-7,CSARDRLANYEQYF,TGCAGTGCTAGAGATCGACTAGCGAACTACGAGCAGTACTTC
TRBV20-1,few,TRBD2,TRBJ2-4,CSASKGGSKNIQYF,TGCAGTGCTAGCAAGGGAGGGTCCAAAAACATTCAGTACTTC
TRBV19,few,.,TRBJ1-2,CASSTYPTDGYTF,TGTGCCAGTAGCACATACCCCACCGACGGCTACACCTTC
TRBV6-5,.,TRBD1,TRBJ1-1,CASSIQGIEAFF,TGTGCCAGCTCCATACAGGGGATTGAAGCTTTCTTT
TRBV24-1,once,.,TRBJ2-6,CATSGRAPESKTGANVLTF,TGTGCCACCAGTGGTAGGGCGCCAGAGTCGAAGACTGGGGCCAACGTCCTGACTTTC